A single T cell receptor beta chain is shown here with its context. Its antigen is unknown. The authors extracted RNA and reverse transcribed it into cDNA as the sequencing template. Only in-frame clones appear in the TCRdb table, and some are missing; sequencing was by immunoSEQ multiplex PCR. The sample lists 190,000 or so clones; roughly 53% were seen once. This record belongs to a study of CD8+ T cells in alopecia areata. Study details: Tofacitinib exposure lasted 6 to 18 months, followed by 6 months off drug. The share of scalp area affected provided the severity score for treated patients. Findings of the study overall: Although TCR sharing was seen in mice, sharing across patients was less clear, possibly for HLA-related reasons. Lesional scalp displayed greater clonality than normal scalp, most notably in alopecia totalis/universalis.

Sample treatment: oral pan-JAK inhibitor, 5-10 mg twice daily. Per the germline V gene, CDR1 is MNHNS and CDR2 is SASEGT. CDR3 length: 14 amino acids. Deletions cut 4 bases from V and 3 bases from J, with 12 bases between. The sample consisted of CD8+ T cells sorted from blood, taken at week 24, from a patient treated with tofacitinib. The chain uses TRBV6-1 and TRBJ1-1; D is perhaps TRBD1 (6 bases). This receptor was taken from a human donor with alopecia areata. The CDR3 spells CASSGRQVHTEAFF. The CDR3 DNA follows: TGTGCCAGCAGTGGTCGACAGGTTCACACTGAAGCTTTCTTT.